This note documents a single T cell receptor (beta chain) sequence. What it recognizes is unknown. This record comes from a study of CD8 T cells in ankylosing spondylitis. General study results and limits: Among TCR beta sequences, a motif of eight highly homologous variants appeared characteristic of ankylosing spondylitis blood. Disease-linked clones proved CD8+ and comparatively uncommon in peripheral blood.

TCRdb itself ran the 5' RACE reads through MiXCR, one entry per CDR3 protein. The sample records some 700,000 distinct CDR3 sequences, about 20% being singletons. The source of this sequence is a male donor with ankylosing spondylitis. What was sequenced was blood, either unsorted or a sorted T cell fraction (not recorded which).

CDR3 amino acids: CASSPNRGISGEKLFF. In DNA, the CDR3 is TGTGCCAGCAGCCCGAATAGAGGGATATCGGGTGAAAAACTGTTTTTT. This chain uses TRBV7-3 with TRBJ1-4; D is unclear. Germline V CDR1 and CDR2: SGHTA, FQGTGA. Trimming left V 5 bases short and J 7 bases short, with 20 bases between. This CDR3 spans 16 amino acids. The entire variable domain, with the rest obtained from reference TRBV7-3 and TRBJ1-4, is as follows: GAGVSQTPSNKVTEKGKYVELRCDPISGHTALYWYRQSLGQGPEFLIYFQGTGAADDSGLPNDRFFAVRPEGSVSTLKIQRTERGDSAVYLCASSPNRGISGEKLFFGSGTQLSVL.